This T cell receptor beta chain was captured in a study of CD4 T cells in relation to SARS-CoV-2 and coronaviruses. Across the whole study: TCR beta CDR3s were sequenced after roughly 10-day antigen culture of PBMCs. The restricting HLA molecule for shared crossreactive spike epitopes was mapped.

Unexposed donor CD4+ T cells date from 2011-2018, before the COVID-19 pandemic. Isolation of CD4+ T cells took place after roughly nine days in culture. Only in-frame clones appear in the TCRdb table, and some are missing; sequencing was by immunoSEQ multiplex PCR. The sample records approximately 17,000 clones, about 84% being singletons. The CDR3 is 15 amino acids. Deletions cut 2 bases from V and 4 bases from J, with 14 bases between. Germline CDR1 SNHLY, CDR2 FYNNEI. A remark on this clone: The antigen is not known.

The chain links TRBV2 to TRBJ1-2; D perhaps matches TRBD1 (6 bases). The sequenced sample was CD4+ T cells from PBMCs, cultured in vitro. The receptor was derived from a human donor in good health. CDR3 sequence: CASSEKDRNFYGYTF. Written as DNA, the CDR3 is TGTGCCAGCAGTGAAAAGGACAGAAACTTCTATGGCTACACCTTC.